A single sample gave rise to the 27 T cell receptor beta chains below, sequenced in a study of regulatory T cells in long-lasting Graves disease. Indicated time point: newly diagnosed GD, antithyroid drugs for less than 3 months. The TCR library was prepared using RNA isolated from PBMCs. Investigators prepared the TCR beta libraries by applying iRepertoire HTBI primers and Arm-PCR of CDR3 regions. TCRdb ran MiXCR on the multiplex PCR reads and lists one entry per CDR3 protein. The repertoire includes 400,000 to 500,000 distinct CDR3 sequences, 16% of them detected once, and about 10% sits in the top ten. The data also belong to a second study, concerning T cells in Graves' hyperthyroidism and ophthalmopathy.

This specimen was peripheral blood mononuclear cells (PBMCs), taken at new diagnosis, from a patient treated with antithyroid drugs. All receptors derive from a woman between 25 and 40 years old with Graves disease.

At least ten counts were recorded for this clonotype. The V gene is TRBV3-1, the J gene TRBJ2-7, with D uncertain. V was trimmed by 1 base and J by 3 bases, leaving 7 bases between them. The CDR3 consists of 13 residues. Germline values: CDR1 LGHDT, CDR2 YNNKEL (reference sequence). The DNA for the CDR3 is TGTGCCAGCAGCCAAGGCAAGGGCTACGAGCAGTACTTC. This encodes CASSQGKGYEQYF.

J is TRBJ1-4 and V is TRBV5-1, with a weak D call TRBD1 (5 bases). The CDR3 covers 15 residues. Trimming removed 4 bases at V and 4 bases at J, with 14 bases between. Germline CDR1 SGHRS, CDR2 YFSETQ. The CDR3, as DNA: TGCGCCAGCAGCATCTCCGGGACGGGTAATGAAAAACTGTTTTTT. Protein: CASSISGTGNEKLFF.

This clonotype appeared many times. The CDR3 DNA reads TGTGCCAGCAGCTTAACGGGGACGGAGCCCCAGCATTTT. Translation gives CASSLTGTEPQHF. This chain connects TRBV7-9 to TRBJ1-5, with D perhaps matching TRBD1 (5 bases). Germline loops: CDR1 SEHNR, CDR2 FQNEAQ (reference sequence). The CDR3 extends over 13 amino acids. Trimming took off 2 bases at V and 8 bases at J, with 10 bases between the two ends.

This clonotype was seen many times. The rearrangement links TRBV2 to TRBJ1-1; D call uncertain. The CDR3 has 10 residues. In germline, CDR1 is SNHLY, CDR2 FYNNEI. V was pared by 7 bases and J by 4 bases, with 4 bases between. Written as DNA, the CDR3 is TGTGCCAGCATAGTCACTGAAGCTTTCTTT. Translation gives CASIVTEAFF.

V and J are TRBV5-1 and TRBJ2-7; possibly TRBD2 for D (6 bases). CDR3 length: 18 amino acids. The germline gives CDR1 SGHRS, CDR2 YFSETQ. The germline V and J ends were trimmed by 0 bases and 2 bases, with 21 bases remaining between them. CDR3 in DNA: TGCGCCAGCAGCTTGGGCCTACATGCGGGAATCATAACCTACGAGCAGTACTTC. It codes for CASSLGLHAGIITYEQYF.

Ten or more counts support this clonotype. V usage is TRBV2 and J usage is TRBJ2-2, with 8 bases lining up with TRBD2. After removal of 3 bases from V and 2 bases from J, the junction contained 2 bases not matched to a gene. The CDR3 spans 15 residues. Germline CDR1 reads SNHLY; CDR2 reads FYNNEI. CDR3 coding DNA: TGTGCCAGCAGTGAGGGACTAGAAAACACCGGGGAGCTGTTTTTT. Amino acid sequence: CASSEGLENTGELFF.

The chain carries TRBV20-1 and TRBJ2-1; TRBD2 aligns across 7 bases. With V trimmed by 6 bases and J by 0 bases, 11 bases remained unmatched. The CDR3 runs to 16 residues. The germline gives CDR1 DFQATT, CDR2 SNEGSKA (reference sequence). The chain's CDR3 is CSASGASGFSYNEQFF. The CDR3 coding sequence is TGCAGTGCGAGCGGGGCTAGCGGCTTCTCCTACAATGAGCAGTTCTTC.

The J gene is TRBJ2-1, the V gene TRBV27; 14 nucleotides match TRBD2. The germline V gene encodes CDR1 MNHEY and CDR2 SMNVEV (reference sequence). The V and J ends lost 5 bases and 0 bases, in that order; junction bases with no gene match: 3. The CDR3 is made up of 17 amino acids. CDR3 sequence: CASSTGTSGSSYNEQFF. CDR3 sequence (DNA): TGTGCCAGCAGTACTGGGACTAGCGGGAGCTCCTACAATGAGCAGTTCTTC.

This clonotype came up a few times. The rearrangement links TRBV6-1 to TRBJ2-5; D is undetermined. V was trimmed by 6 bases and J by 4 bases, leaving 15 bases between them. The CDR3 runs 14 residues. Per the germline V gene, CDR1 is MNHNS and CDR2 is SASEGT. CDR3 nucleotide sequence: TGTGCCAGCAGAGAGTCCCTTAGAGGAGAGACCCAGTACTTC. Protein product: CASRESLRGETQYF.

The rearrangement links TRBV4-3 to TRBJ2-3; no firm D call. Germline CDR1 is LGHNA and CDR2 is YSLEER. Trimming stripped 0 bases from V and 2 bases from J, with 12 bases between. There are 16 residues in the CDR3. Here the CDR3 DNA reads TGCGCCAGCAGCCAAGAAGGCAGGAAACACACAGATACGCAGTATTTT. This gives the protein CASSQEGRKHTDTQYF.

This clonotype has a count of ten or more. This chain uses TRBV7-2 with TRBJ1-1, with D possibly TRBD1 on 5 matching bases. Per the germline V gene, CDR1 is SGHTA and CDR2 is FQGNSA. This CDR3 comprises 16 residues. Trimming removed 5 bases at V and 1 base at J, with 17 bases between. The CDR3 sequence: CASSPPTHRTNTEAFF. The CDR3 nucleotides read TGTGCCAGCAGCCCTCCCACTCACAGGACGAACACTGAAGCTTTCTTT.

Note on this clonotype: This may come from a read error, since a much larger clone is one base off. The rearrangement links TRBV27 to TRBJ2-5; tentatively, D is TRBD2 (7 bases). The closer fit of TRBJ2-1 to the DNA end suggests the J call may be wrong. The germline gives CDR1 MNHEY, CDR2 SMNVEV (reference sequence). The CDR3 consists of 18 residues. Here the CDR3 DNA reads TGTGCCAGCAGTTCATTTTCGTCTGGGGGCCTCGGGGGGAATGAGCAGTTCTTC. It codes for CASSSFSSGGLGGNEQFF.

This clonotype was observed at least ten times. The chain uses TRBV20-1 and TRBJ1-3; the match to TRBD1 covers 9 bases. This CDR3 has 17 amino acids. V dropped 0 bases and J dropped 3; count of bases not matched to a gene: 9. Germline CDR1 DFQATT, CDR2 SNEGSKA (reference sequence). The CDR3: CSARETRDRAFGNTIYF. For the CDR3, the DNA is TGCAGTGCTAGAGAGACCCGGGACAGGGCTTTTGGAAACACCATATATTTT.

With regard to this clonotype: This is likely an artifact of a read error, given a far larger clone one base away. V and J are TRBV28 and TRBJ2-1, with TRBD1 identical over 7 bases. CDR3 length: 15 residues. In germline, CDR1 is MDHEN, CDR2 SYDVKM. V trimming: 5 bases; J trimming: 10 bases; junction bases outside the gene matches: 14. CDR3 bases: TGTGCCAGCAGTACTCCGGGACAGAACCCCTACGAGCAGTTCTTC. This translates into CASSTPGQNPYEQFF. Supplemented by reference TRBV28 and TRBJ2-1, the full variable domain reads DVKVTQSSRYLVKRTGEKVFLECVQDMDHENMFWYRQDPGLGLRLIYFSYDVKMKEKGDIPEGYSVSREKKERFSLILESASTNQTSMYLCASSTPGQNPYEQFFGPGTRLTVL.

This clonotype turned up a few times. The V gene is TRBV6-2 or TRBV6-3, the J gene TRBJ1-4; 7 positions match TRBD1. The CDR3 contains 17 residues. Germline-derived CDR1 and CDR2 are MNHEY and SVGEGT. V gave up 4 bases and J gave up 4 bases; unmatched junction bases: 12. In nucleotides, the CDR3 is TGTGCCAGCAGTTCCGGTATTACGGGACAGCTTAATGAAAAACTGTTTTTT. This translates into CASSSGITGQLNEKLFF.

This clonotype was seen only a few times. V gene TRBV7-9 combines with J gene TRBJ1-3; 8 nucleotides align to TRBD1. Germline CDR1 is SEHNR and CDR2 is FQNEAQ (reference sequence). J lost 2 bases, V lost 5 bases, and 11 bases had no gene match. The CDR3 sequence is 17 residues long. CDR3 residues: CASSAWGQAKAGNTIYF. CDR3 coding DNA: TGTGCCAGCAGCGCTTGGGGACAGGCAAAAGCTGGAAACACCATATATTTT.

J is TRBJ1-4 and V is TRBV25-1; tentatively, D is TRBD1 (5 bases). The CDR3 spans 15 residues. Germline assignment: CDR1 MGHDK and CDR2 SYGVNS. V lost 0 bases and J 8 bases, leaving 13 bases between the germline ends. The CDR3 is CASSEYGPGIEKLFF. CDR3 in DNA: TGTGCCAGCAGTGAATATGGCCCAGGGATAGAAAAACTGTTTTTT.

This clonotype was counted many times. The rearrangement joins TRBV7-9 to TRBJ1-4; no definite D call. CDR3 length: 14 amino acids. The V end lost 0 bases, the J end lost 5 bases, and 7 bases lay between the germline ends. Germline-derived CDR1 and CDR2 are SEHNR and FQNEAQ (reference sequence). In nucleotides, the CDR3 is TGTGCCAGCAGCTTAGCTGGCGGGAATGAAAAACTGTTTTTT. Amino acid sequence: CASSLAGGNEKLFF.

This clonotype came up many times. This chain joins TRBV20-1 and TRBJ2-1, with 7 bases lining up with TRBD2. Losses at the gene ends were 6 bases for V and 8 bases for J; bases not matched to a gene: 13. Germline CDR1 and CDR2: DFQATT and SNEGSKA (reference sequence). This CDR3 comprises 14 residues. The CDR3 reads CSAFGSGASDEQFF. CDR3 sequence (DNA): TGCAGTGCCTTCGGAAGCGGGGCCTCGGATGAGCAGTTCTTC.

V gene TRBV4-3 combines with J gene TRBJ1-1, with D unclear. This CDR3 comprises 15 residues. Between the trimmed V and J ends, which lost 0 bases and 1 base, there was a span of 9 bases. From germline, CDR1 is LGHNA and CDR2 YSLEER. The CDR3 is CASSQDGEANTEAFF. The CDR3 bases are TGCGCCAGCAGCCAAGATGGAGAAGCGAACACTGAAGCTTTCTTT.

As concerns this clonotype: This could be a read error, since a much larger clone is one nucleotide away. The rearrangement links TRBV28 to TRBJ1-4; 7 nucleotides align to TRBD1. Germline assignment: CDR1 MDHEN and CDR2 SYDVKM. The CDR3 spans 15 residues. J was trimmed by 7 bases and V by 4 bases; bases with no gene match: 9. DNA for the CDR3: TGTGCCAGCAGTTCCCCCGGGACAGTCATTGAAAAACTGTTTTTT. It yields the protein CASSSPGTVIEKLFF. Complete variable domain (other parts from reference TRBV28 and TRBJ1-4): DVKVTQSSRYLVKRTGEKVFLECVQDMDHENMFWYRQDPGLGLRLIYFSYDVKMKEKGDIPEGYSVSREKKERFSLILESASTNQTSMYLCASSSPGTVIEKLFFGSGTQLSVL.

This chain uses TRBV5-1 with TRBJ2-5; 10 nucleotides align to TRBD1. V dropped 4 bases and J dropped 2; count of bases not matched to a gene: 8. Germline V CDR1 and CDR2: SGHRS, YFSETQ. There are 16 residues in the CDR3. This chain's CDR3 is CASSPGGGQGQETQYF. In DNA, the CDR3 is TGCGCCAGCAGCCCTGGAGGGGGACAGGGGCAAGAGACCCAGTACTTC.

This clonotype was seen at least ten times. The chain recombines TRBV20-1 with TRBJ2-2; D gene uncertain. The CDR3 loop spans 13 amino acids. Trimming left V 0 bases short and J 4 bases short, with 6 bases between. CDR1 is DFQATT and CDR2 is SNEGSKA in the germline V gene (reference sequence). CDR3 DNA sequence: TGCAGTGCTAGAGAAGTGACCACCGGGGAGCTGTTTTTT. Its protein is CSAREVTTGELFF.

J is TRBJ1-5 and V is TRBV28, with D possibly matching TRBD1 (6 bases). The ends were cut back, 10 bases at V and 9 bases at J, with 16 bases in the middle. CDR1 is MDHEN and CDR2 is SYDVKM in the germline V gene. This CDR3 is built from 12 residues. The DNA of the CDR3 is TGTGCCATCAGCACACAGGGAGGGCCCCAGCATTTT. Translating it yields CAISTQGGPQHF.

This rearrangement joins TRBV29-1 to TRBJ2-7; perhaps TRBD2 as D (5 bases). Trimming cost V 2 bases and J 2 bases, with 7 bases left between them. The CDR3 is made up of 12 amino acids. The V gene's germline CDR1 is SQVTM and CDR2 ANQGSEA. CDR3 region: CSVEREPYEQYF. CDR3 nucleotides: TGCAGCGTTGAAAGGGAGCCCTACGAGCAGTACTTC.

This clonotype has just a few counts. Since a much larger clone is just one base distant, this may be a read error. This chain joins TRBV7-6 and TRBJ2-5, with 7 nucleotides matching TRBD2. Germline CDR1 and CDR2: SGHVS and FNYEAQ. The CDR3 runs 15 residues. With 1 base clipped from V and 2 bases from J, the junction kept 4 bases outside the gene matches. CDR3 coding DNA: TGTGCCAGCAGCTTAGGGGTTAGCGGGCAAGAGACCCAGTACTTC. It is translated as CASSLGVSGQETQYF.

This clonotype was recorded at least ten times. The V and J genes are TRBV12-3 or TRBV12-4 and TRBJ2-2; unclear D gene. The V and J ends lost 3 bases and 5 bases respectively, with 7 bases between them. This CDR3 has 13 residues. CDR3 sequence: CASSFTATGELFF. The CDR3 nucleotides read TGTGCCAGCAGTTTCACGGCAACCGGGGAGCTGTTTTTT.